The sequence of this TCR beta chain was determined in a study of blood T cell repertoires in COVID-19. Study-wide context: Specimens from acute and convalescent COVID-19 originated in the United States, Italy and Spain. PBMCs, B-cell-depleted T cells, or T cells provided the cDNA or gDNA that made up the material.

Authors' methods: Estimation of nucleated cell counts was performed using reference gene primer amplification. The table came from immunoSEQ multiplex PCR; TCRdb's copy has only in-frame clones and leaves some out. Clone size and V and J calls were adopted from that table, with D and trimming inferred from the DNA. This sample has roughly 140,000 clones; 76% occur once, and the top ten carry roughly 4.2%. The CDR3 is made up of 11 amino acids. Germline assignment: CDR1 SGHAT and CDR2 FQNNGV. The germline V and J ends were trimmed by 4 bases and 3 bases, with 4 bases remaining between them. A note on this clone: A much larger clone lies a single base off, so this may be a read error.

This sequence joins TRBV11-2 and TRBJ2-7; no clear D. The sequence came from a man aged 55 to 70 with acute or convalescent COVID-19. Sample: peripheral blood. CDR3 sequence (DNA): TGTGCCAGCAGCTCCCTCTACGAGCAGTACTTC. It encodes CASSSLYEQYF.